The next 2 T cell receptor beta chains were all read from a single sample in a study of blood T cell repertoires in COVID-19. Repertoires were generated with immunoSEQ multiplex PCR, while TCRdb's copy carries only in-frame clones and drops some. Among a few hundred thousand clones, approximately 85% were seen once, and the ten largest hold under 2.5%. Sequencing was performed on PBMCs or T cells enriched from blood (not recorded which). Every receptor here comes from a man aged 25-45 years who had recovered from COVID-19.

Remarks on this clone: This same CDR3 is encoded by further DNA sequences in the sample. V is TRBV30 and J is TRBJ1-2, with TRBD1 identical over 8 bases. CDR1 and CDR2 from the germline V gene are GTSNPN and SVGIG (reference sequence). The CDR3 runs 13 residues. V dropped 0 bases and J dropped 8; count of bases not matched to a gene: 5. The CDR3 DNA reads TGTGCCTGGAGTGTTCAGGGGGCTGGAGGCTACACCTTC. This encodes CAWSVQGAGGYTF. The full variable domain, rest sourced from reference TRBV30 and TRBJ1-2, is SQTIHQWPATLVQPVGSPLSLECTVEGTSNPNLYWYRQAAGRGLQLLFYSVGIGQISSEVPQNLSASRPQDRQFILSSKKLLLSDSGFYLCAWSVQGAGGYTFGSGTRLTVV.

This clone was picked up one time. The V and J genes are TRBV4-1 and TRBJ2-5; 11 bases line up with TRBD1. Germline assignment: CDR1 MGHRA and CDR2 YSYEKL. With V trimmed by 0 bases and J by 4 bases, 10 bases remained unmatched. This CDR3 is 18 amino acids long. CDR3 coding DNA: TGCGCCAGCAGCCAAGATCGTTTCGGACAGGGGGCTGGAGAGACCCAGTACTTC. This sequence encodes CASSQDRFGQGAGETQYF.